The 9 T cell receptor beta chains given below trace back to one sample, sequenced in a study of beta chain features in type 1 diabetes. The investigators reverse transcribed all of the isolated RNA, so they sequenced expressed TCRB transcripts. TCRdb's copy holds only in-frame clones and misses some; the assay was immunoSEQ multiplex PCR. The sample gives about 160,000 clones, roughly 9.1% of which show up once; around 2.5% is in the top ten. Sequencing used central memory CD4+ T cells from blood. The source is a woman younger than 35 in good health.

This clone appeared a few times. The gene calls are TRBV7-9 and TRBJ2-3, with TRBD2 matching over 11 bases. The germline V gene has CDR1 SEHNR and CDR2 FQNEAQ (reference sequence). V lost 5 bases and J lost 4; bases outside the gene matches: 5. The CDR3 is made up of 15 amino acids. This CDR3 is CASSRSGGAADTQYF. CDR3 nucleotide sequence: TGTGCCAGCAGCCGTAGCGGGGGGGCCGCAGATACGCAGTATTTT.

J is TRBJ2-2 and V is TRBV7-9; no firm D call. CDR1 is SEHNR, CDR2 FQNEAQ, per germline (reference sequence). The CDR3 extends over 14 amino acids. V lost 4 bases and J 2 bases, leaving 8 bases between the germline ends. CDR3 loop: CASSSPSNTGELFF. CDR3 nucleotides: TGTGCCAGCAGCTCCCCCTCTAACACCGGGGAGCTGTTTTTT.

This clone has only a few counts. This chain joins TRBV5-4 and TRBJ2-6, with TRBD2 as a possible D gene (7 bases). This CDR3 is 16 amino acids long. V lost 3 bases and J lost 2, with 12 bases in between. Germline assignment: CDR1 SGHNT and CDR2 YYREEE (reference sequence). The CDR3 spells CASSSGGRPGANVLTF. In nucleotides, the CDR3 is TGTGCCAGCAGCTCGGGGGGCCGCCCTGGGGCCAACGTCCTGACTTTC.

Written as DNA, the CDR3 is TGCGCCAGCAGTACCGGAGACTCCACAGATACGCAGTATTTT. Its translation is CASSTGDSTDTQYF. The V and J genes are TRBV5-1 and TRBJ2-3; D is unclear. Deletions cut 5 bases from V and 2 bases from J, with 12 bases between. In germline, CDR1 is SGHRS, CDR2 YFSETQ. The CDR3 is 14 residues long.

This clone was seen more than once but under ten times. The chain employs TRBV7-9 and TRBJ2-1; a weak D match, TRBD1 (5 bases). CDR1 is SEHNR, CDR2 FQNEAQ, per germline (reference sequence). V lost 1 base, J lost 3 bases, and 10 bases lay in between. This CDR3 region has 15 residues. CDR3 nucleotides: TGTGCCAGCAGCTTAGATAGGGGTAACTACAATGAGCAGTTCTTC. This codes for CASSLDRGNYNEQFF.

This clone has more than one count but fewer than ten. CDR3 nucleotide sequence: TGTGCCAGCAGCTTATTAGGGGTGAACACTGAAGCTTTCTTT. This translates into CASSLLGVNTEAFF. The chain employs TRBV11-3 and TRBJ1-1, with a possible D match to TRBD1 (5 bases). Per germline, CDR1 SGHNT and CDR2 YENEEA. The CDR3 consists of 14 residues. V gave up 2 bases and J gave up 0 bases, with 7 bases separating them.

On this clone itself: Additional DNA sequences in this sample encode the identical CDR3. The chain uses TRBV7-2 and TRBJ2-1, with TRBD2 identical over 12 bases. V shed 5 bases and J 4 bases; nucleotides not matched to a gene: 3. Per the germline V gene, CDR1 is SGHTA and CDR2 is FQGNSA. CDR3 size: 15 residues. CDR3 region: CASSKLAGGYNEQFF. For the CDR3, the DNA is TGTGCCAGCAGCAAACTAGCGGGGGGATACAATGAGCAGTTCTTC.

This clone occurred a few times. The CDR3 coding sequence is TGTGCCAGCAGCTCTCCACCCGAGATGCTTGAGCAGTTCTTC. Protein: CASSSPPEMLEQFF. The chain uses TRBV7-8 and TRBJ2-1, with unresolved D. This CDR3 has 14 amino acids. Per germline, CDR1 SGHVS and CDR2 FQNEAQ. V was trimmed by 4 bases and J by 9 bases, leaving 16 bases between them.

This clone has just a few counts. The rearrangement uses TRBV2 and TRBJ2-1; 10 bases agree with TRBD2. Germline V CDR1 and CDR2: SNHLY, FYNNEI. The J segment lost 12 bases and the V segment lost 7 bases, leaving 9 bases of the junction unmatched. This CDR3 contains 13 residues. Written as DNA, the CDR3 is TGTGCCAGCATTCGAGGGACTAGCGCGGGGCAGTTCTTC. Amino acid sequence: CASIRGTSAGQFF.